This is a list of T cell receptor beta chains from one sample in a study of Tregs in tolerant kidney transplant recipients. The method was immunoSEQ multiplex PCR; TCRdb's version includes in-frame clones alone and lacks a portion of them. The sample records 65,000 to 85,000 clones, around 90% being singletons. The input for sequencing was CD4+ T cells from blood (PBMCs), taken 24 months after the transplant. These receptors all come from a human patient who received a combined kidney and bone marrow transplant. Some T cells may trace back to the graft donor. Both conserved end residues are part of each CDR3. A D gene is named only where the DNA matches it firmly. Clone size is shown for a subset of rows, as once, few, many or a class of expanded clone.

TRBJ2-5	TRBV6-6	TRBD2	-	TGTGCCAGCTTCCGGGAGGGAGAGACCCAGTACTTC	CASFREGETQYF
TRBJ2-1	TRBV12-5	TRBD1	-	TGTGCTAGTGGTGGTTGGACAGGGGGGGACAATGAGCAGTTCTTC	CASGGWTGGDNEQFF
TRBJ1-2	TRBV6-1	-	once	TGTGCCAGCAGTGTAGGGGTTCCTAACTATGGCTACACCTTC	CASSVGVPNYGYTF
TRBJ2-3	TRBV23-1	TRBD2	-	TGCGCCAGCGGACTAGCGGGGGAGGCAGATACGCAGTATTTT	CASGLAGEADTQYF
TRBJ1-2	TRBV10-3	-	-	TGTGCCAACTCAAATGAGAGATCCTCCTATGGCTACACCTTC	CANSNERSSYGYTF
TRBJ2-5	TRBV5-6	TRBD2	-	TGTGCCAGCAGCTTGCCGGGACTAGCGGGATCAGGAGAGACCCAGTACTTC	CASSLPGLAGSGETQYF
TRBJ2-7	TRBV20-1	-	-	TGCAGTGTAGGGACACTCTACGAGCAGTACTTC	CSVGTLYEQYF
TRBJ1-2	TRBV7-9	TRBD1	-	TGTGCCAGCAGCTGGGGACAGGCATTAAGCTATGGCTACACCTTC	CASSWGQALSYGYTF
TRBJ1-1	TRBV15	-	-	TGTGCCACCAGCAGAGATAAAGCTAACAGTTTCCAGGGCACTGAAGCTTTCTTT	CATSRDKANSFQGTEAFF
TRBJ1-1	TRBV2	TRBD1	few	TGTGCTGGACAGGGCTTGGTCACTGAAGCTTTCTTT	CAGQGLVTEAFF
TRBJ1-1	TRBV14	-	-	TGTGCCAGCAGCCAACACCCTAGTACGGACACTGAAGCTTTCTTT	CASSQHPSTDTEAFF
TRBJ2-5	TRBV14	TRBD2	-	TGTGCCAGCAGTCGACTAGCGGGGGCCACGGGAGGAGAGACCCAGTACTTC	CASSRLAGATGGETQYF
TRBJ2-7	TRBV7-3	-	-	TGTGCCAGCAGCTTAATGTCCAGGGCACCCTACGAGCAGTACTTC	CASSLMSRAPYEQYF
TRBJ1-5	TRBV4-3	TRBD1	-	TGCGCCAGCAGCCAAGATTTGGACAGGGGGTTAAGTCAGCCCCAGCATTTT	CASSQDLDRGLSQPQHF
TRBJ2-2	TRBV2	TRBD1	-	TGTGCCAGCAGTGCGCCCTCGGGACAGGGGGCTGGCACCGGGGAGCTGTTTTTT	CASSAPSGQGAGTGELFF
TRBJ2-7	TRBV28	-	-	TGTGCCAGCAGTCCAGGGTTGGGAGGTCGGAACGAGCAGTACTTC	CASSPGLGGRNEQYF
TRBJ2-4	TRBV5-4	TRBD1	once	TGTGCCAGCAGCTTAGGGGACAGCAAAAACATTCAGTACTTC	CASSLGDSKNIQYF
TRBJ1-2	TRBV10-3	-	few	TGTGCCATCAGTATTTCCCGGGACTCCTCTCTTAACTATGGCTACACCTTC	CAISISRDSSLNYGYTF
TRBJ1-1	TRBV27	-	-	TGTGCCAGCAGTCTTTTTACCCTAGGGGGTAAGACTGAAGCTTTCTTT	CASSLFTLGGKTEAFF
TRBJ2-3	TRBV5-8	TRBD1	-	TGTGCCAGCAGCTCGACAGGGGGGCCCACAGATACGCAGTATTTT	CASSSTGGPTDTQYF
TRBJ2-1	TRBV29-1	-	-	TGCAGCGCGTTCCGGGACCAACTTGGGGGCGAGCAGTTCTTC	CSAFRDQLGGEQFF
TRBJ2-3	TRBV11-3	TRBD1	-	TGTGCCAGCAGCCCCCGGACAGGGAGCACAGATACGCAGTATTTT	CASSPRTGSTDTQYF
TRBJ2-5	TRBV4-2	TRBD2	-	TGTGCCAGCAGCCCTACTGGCTCGGGGGGGCGTGAGACCCAGTACTTC	CASSPTGSGGRETQYF